These 17 T cell receptor beta chains were sequenced from one sample in a study of graft-versus-host responses after intestinal transplantation. Clones were sequenced by immunoSEQ multiplex PCR, and TCRdb holds only the in-frame ones, with some missing. The table lists tens of thousands of clones, roughly 90% of them singletons. Their antigen targets remain unknown. The specimen was unstimulated CD4+ T cells sorted from spleen or lymph node cells, collected before intestinal transplant. All receptors come from a human donor who received an intestinal transplant.

V gene TRBV4-1 combines with J gene TRBJ2-5; tentative D call: TRBD1 (5 bases). The V and J ends lost 4 bases and 1 base respectively, with 10 bases between them. Germline V gene sequence: CDR1 MGHRA, CDR2 YSYEKL. This CDR3 contains 14 residues. The chain's CDR3 is CASSPRQTQETQYF. As DNA, the CDR3 is TGCGCCAGCAGCCCAAGACAGACCCAAGAGACCCAGTACTTC.

J is TRBJ1-4 and V is TRBV7-6; possibly TRBD1 for D (5 bases). Germline CDR1 and CDR2: SGHVS and FNYEAQ. Deletions cut 1 base from V and 10 bases from J, with 13 bases between. The CDR3 sequence is 14 residues long. The CDR3 reads CASSLVRGGAKLFF. The DNA for the CDR3 is TGTGCCAGCAGCTTAGTGAGAGGCGGGGCAAAACTGTTTTTT.

The chain couples TRBV10-3 to TRBJ1-4; D remains ambiguous. This CDR3 region has 13 residues. The V gene lost 3 bases and the J gene lost 5 bases, with 7 bases spanning the gap. CDR1 and CDR2 from the germline V gene are ENHRY and SYGVKD. CDR3 bases: TGTGCCATCAGTGATACACAGAATGAAAAACTGTTTTTT. Translating it yields CAISDTQNEKLFF.

A note on this clone: At one end the junction does not follow the germline gene, possibly because of a read error. The chain links TRBV27 to TRBJ1-2; 8 bases are shared with TRBD1. This CDR3 is built from 16 residues. Per germline, CDR1 MNHEY and CDR2 SMNVEV (reference sequence). The CDR3 is CASSVSQTGTGTGYTF. The DNA of the CDR3 is TGTGCCAGCAGTGTATCACAAACCGGGACAGGTACCGGCTACACCTTC.

This rearrangement joins TRBV6-5 to TRBJ1-1; 8 nucleotides align to TRBD1. Losses at the gene ends were 2 bases for V and 8 bases for J; bases not matched to a gene: 10. The germline CDR1 and CDR2 sequences are MNHEY and SVGAGI. The CDR3 sequence is 15 residues long. CDR3 nucleotide sequence: TGTGCCAGCAGTTACCAGCCGGCAGGGGGCTCGGAAGCTTTCTTT. Protein: CASSYQPAGGSEAFF.

The rearrangement uses TRBV5-1 and TRBJ2-7; the D gene is possibly TRBD1 (6 bases). In germline, CDR1 is SGHRS, CDR2 YFSETQ. There are 15 residues in the CDR3. V was clipped by 0 bases and J by 2 bases, with 12 bases between them. The CDR3 bases are TGCGCCAGCAGCTTGGCCCCAGGGGTTCCCTACGAGCAGTACTTC. Its protein is CASSLAPGVPYEQYF.

This rearrangement joins TRBV2 to TRBJ1-5; possibly TRBD1 for D (6 bases). The V end was cut by 6 bases, the J end by 7 bases, with 19 bases between. The CDR3 consists of 15 residues. Germline CDR1 reads SNHLY; CDR2 reads FYNNEI. DNA of the CDR3: TGTGCCAGCAGGAATACAGGGTACGTGGGCCAGCCCCAGCATTTT. Protein: CASRNTGYVGQPQHF.

Only a few counts were recorded for this clone. The chain has TRBV5-1 and TRBJ2-7; D uncertain. V was trimmed by 0 bases and J by 3 bases, leaving 10 bases between them. Germline loops: CDR1 SGHRS, CDR2 YFSETQ. This CDR3 contains 14 residues. In DNA form, the CDR3 reads TGCGCCAGCAGCTTGGGCGGATCGGGCTACGAGCAGTACTTC. Protein product: CASSLGGSGYEQYF.

This clone was seen only once. The rearrangement uses TRBV18 and TRBJ2-7, with 7 bases identical to TRBD1. The CDR3 loop spans 15 amino acids. Germline V lookup: CDR1 KGHSH, CDR2 LQKENI. V gave up 2 bases and J gave up 2 bases; unmatched junction bases: 6. Here the CDR3 DNA reads TGTGCCAGCTCACCAGCCCCGGGACAGACCTACGAGCAGTACTTC. Its protein is CASSPAPGQTYEQYF.

The V call is TRBV5-8, the J call TRBJ1-6, with D hard to call. Germline CDR1 reads SGHTS; CDR2 reads YDEGEE. CDR3 length equals 18 residues. V gave up 4 bases and J gave up 0 bases, with 17 bases separating them. The CDR3 sequence: CASSGPTGKSSYNSPLHF. The CDR3 DNA reads as TGTGCCAGCAGCGGACCCACGGGGAAGAGCTCCTATAATTCACCCCTCCACTTT.

CDR3 nucleotides: TGTGCCAGCAGTCGGACACTTTATGGCTACACCTTC. Protein product: CASSRTLYGYTF. V usage is TRBV6-1 and J usage is TRBJ1-2, with a possible D match to TRBD1 (5 bases). From germline, CDR1 is MNHNS and CDR2 SASEGT. CDR3 length equals 12 residues. V shed 5 bases and J shed 5 bases, with 9 bases lying between them.

The rearrangement links TRBV11-2 to TRBJ1-5, with TRBD1 matching 8 bases. The CDR3 contains 15 residues. With 5 bases clipped from V and 2 bases from J, the junction kept 5 bases outside the gene matches. Germline V gene sequence: CDR1 SGHAT, CDR2 FQNNGV. CDR3 protein: CASSRQGQGNQPQHF. CDR3 DNA sequence: TGTGCCAGCAGCCGACAGGGACAGGGCAATCAGCCCCAGCATTTT. The variable domain in full, with the rest retrieved from reference TRBV11-2 and TRBJ1-5, is EAGVAQSPRYKIIEKRQSVAFWCNPISGHATLYWYQQILGQGPKLLIQFQNNGVVDDSQLPKDRFSAERLKGVDSTLKIQPAKLEDSAVYLCASSRQGQGNQPQHFGDGTRLSIL.

The chain's CDR3 is CASSFAQGGQPQHF. CDR3 nucleotides: TGTGCCAGCAGCTTTGCCCAGGGTGGTCAGCCCCAGCATTTT. The chain employs TRBV5-6 and TRBJ1-5, with D perhaps matching TRBD1 (5 bases). The CDR3 is 14 amino acids. V was clipped by 2 bases and J by 6 bases, with 12 bases between them. Germline V CDR1 and CDR2: SGHDT, YYEEEE.

The chain links TRBV5-1 to TRBJ2-2; maybe TRBD1 (6 bases). The germline V gene has CDR1 SGHRS and CDR2 YFSETQ. V lost 4 bases, J lost 1 base, and 11 bases lay in between. The CDR3 has 15 residues. This chain's CDR3 is CASSQGLGNTGELFF. CDR3 bases: TGCGCCAGCAGCCAGGGGCTAGGGAACACCGGGGAGCTGTTTTTT.

The J gene is TRBJ2-7, the V gene TRBV5-5; the D gene is possibly TRBD1 (6 bases). The V end was cut by 5 bases, the J end by 2 bases, with 11 bases between. CDR1 is SGHKS, CDR2 YYEKEE, per germline (reference sequence). The CDR3 is 13 amino acids. The CDR3 protein is CASRQGFAYEQYF. The CDR3 nucleotides are TGTGCCAGCAGGCAGGGGTTCGCCTACGAGCAGTACTTC.

The chain uses TRBV5-6 and TRBJ2-5; D gene unclear. Trimming cost V 5 bases and J 3 bases, with 17 bases left between them. Germline CDR1 and CDR2: SGHDT and YYEEEE. The CDR3 totals 15 residues. This chain's CDR3 is CASSQIPDKKETQYF. CDR3 DNA: TGTGCCAGCAGTCAAATCCCTGACAAGAAAGAGACCCAGTACTTC.

V and J are TRBV10-1 and TRBJ2-2; TRBD2 matches 7 bases. Per the germline V gene, CDR1 is WNHNN and CDR2 is SYGVQD (reference sequence). Germline trimming cut 3 bases from V and 6 bases from J; bases unmatched to any gene: 7. The CDR3 totals 15 residues. CDR3 residues: CASSELGRGAGELFF. The CDR3 DNA is TGCGCCAGCAGTGAACTGGGACGGGGGGCCGGGGAGCTGTTTTTT.